Listed below are T cell receptor beta chains from one sample, sequenced in a study of T cell clonotyping in hematopoietic cell transplantation. Repertoires were generated with immunoSEQ multiplex PCR, while TCRdb's copy carries only in-frame clones and drops some. Of around 17,000 clones listed, over 55% are singletons. Sequenced sample: peripheral blood mononuclear cells. The receptor set was obtained from a woman aged 55 to 70 in good health. Some clones in this sample may be carry-over from other donors' samples. The conserved cysteine and the conserved F or W are not part of the CDR3 here. The order of the fields is V gene, CDR3 protein.

TRBV10-3 | AISGGNRGPYEQY
TRBV29-1 | SVESGAGGYT
TRBV27 | ASSLSGVGIPEAF
TRBV7-9 | ASSLGGFPTDTQY
TRBV7-6 | ASSMSRSYEQY
TRBV27 | ASSLDGLAGAEQF
TRBV4-1 | ASSQSTMSTGELF
TRBV27 | ASSLTGYNQPQH
TRBV29-1 | SGGHPSGTEAF
TRBV5-4 | ASSRGDGRAYNEQF
TRBV25-1 | ASTAGDGYT
TRBV28 | ASSLIPGQYNEQF
TRBV2 | ASRPEREGYEQY
TRBV7-2 | ASSSRDRGRPYEQY
TRBV28 | ASSPGPIYGYT
TRBV30 | AWSVSGNTIY
TRBV7-9 | ASSLGTSVPYEQY
TRBV7-2 | ASSQTANYGYT
TRBV27 | ASSETGSAYEQY
TRBV25-1 | ASRGAGGETQY
TRBV5-8 | ASSLSQGVSNQPQH
TRBV30 | ARRELDNSPLH
TRBV28 | ASTKPGTGDQPQH
TRBV7-2 | ASSLGGGRVYEQY